The 21 T cell receptor beta chains given below trace back to one sample, sequenced in a study of blood T cell repertoires in COVID-19 (TCRdb year 2020). Library creation used the immunoSEQ multiplex PCR assay. TCRdb stores this immuneACCESS table with in-frame sequences only. Part of the clones is absent; in the studies checked, under half of the shortfall reflects unresolved V genes, and no reason is known for the rest. The sample yields 250,000 to 300,000 clones; about 89% were counted once. The ten largest clonotypes hold about 4.2% of the sample. The material sequenced was peripheral blood. Every receptor here comes from a man in his forties or fifties with acute or convalescent COVID-19.

This sequence joins TRBV6-5 and TRBJ1-2; 9 nucleotides agree with TRBD1. Germline lookup yields CDR1 MNHEY and CDR2 SVGAGI. Unmatched junction bases numbered 1, after V lost 0 bases and J lost 2 bases. The CDR3 runs 15 residues. Written as DNA, the CDR3 is TGTGCCAGCAGTTACTCGGGACAGGGAAACTATGGCTACACCTTC. This gives the protein CASSYSGQGNYGYTF.

The chain uses TRBV30 and TRBJ1-1, with 7 bases lining up with TRBD1. The germline CDR1 and CDR2 sequences are GTSNPN and SVGIG (reference sequence). This CDR3 has 12 amino acids. V was pared by 3 bases and J by 10 bases, with 8 bases of the junction left unmatched. The CDR3 here is CAWSPLPGGAFF. The CDR3 region has the DNA TGTGCCTGGAGCCCCCTTCCAGGGGGAGCTTTCTTT. Variable domain in full (rest from reference TRBV30 and TRBJ1-1): SQTIHQWPATLVQPVGSPLSLECTVEGTSNPNLYWYRQAAGRGLQLLFYSVGIGQISSEVPQNLSASRPQDRQFILSSKKLLLSDSGFYLCAWSPLPGGAFFGQGTRLTVV.

This clone was found once. Other DNA sequences of this sample code for an identical CDR3. The chain employs TRBV5-1 and TRBJ2-3; the D gene is possibly TRBD2 (6 bases). V was clipped by 3 bases and J by 2 bases, with 10 bases between them. This CDR3 is built from 14 residues. The germline V gene encodes CDR1 SGHRS and CDR2 YFSETQ. CDR3 DNA sequence: TGCGCCAGCAGCTCAGGCGGGACCACAGATACGCAGTATTTT. Its translation: CASSSGGTTDTQYF.

This clone turned up a few times. CDR3 coding DNA: TGTGCCAGCAGACGGACACCCGTTGAGGACACTGAAGCTTTCTTT. This translates into CASRRTPVEDTEAFF. J is TRBJ1-1 and V is TRBV5-4; D is possibly TRBD1 (5 bases). This CDR3 has 15 residues. V lost 5 bases to trimming and J lost 3 bases, with 17 bases between them. The V gene's germline CDR1 is SGHNT and CDR2 YYREEE (reference sequence).

The chain combines TRBV18 with TRBJ1-6, with 8 nucleotides matching TRBD1. V shed 5 bases, J shed 5 bases, and the junction held 2 bases outside the gene matches. The CDR3 contains 14 residues. Germline V gene sequence: CDR1 KGHSH, CDR2 LQKENI. CDR3 nucleotide sequence: TGTGCCAGCTCAACAGGGGGTAATAATTCACCCCTCCACTTT. It codes for CASSTGGNNSPLHF. The full variable domain, with the rest looked up from reference TRBV18 and TRBJ1-6, is NAGVMQNPRHLVRRRGQEARLRCSPMKGHSHVYWYRQLPEEGLKFMVYLQKENIIDESGMPKERFSAEFPKEGPSILRIQQVVRGDSAAYFCASSTGGNNSPLHFGNGTRLTVT.

Here the CDR3 reads CASRDAGGNYGYTF. The CDR3 nucleotides read TGTGCCAGCAGAGATGCAGGGGGCAACTATGGCTACACCTTC. This chain links TRBV2 with TRBJ1-2; 8 bases align to TRBD1. The CDR3 has 14 amino acids. The germline V gene has CDR1 SNHLY and CDR2 FYNNEI. Trimming cost V 6 bases and J 2 bases; bases outside gene matches: 5. Supplemented by reference TRBV2 and TRBJ1-2, the full variable domain reads EPEVTQTPSHQVTQMGQEVILRCVPISNHLYFYWYRQILGQKVEFLVSFYNNEISEKSEIFDDQFSVERPDGSNFTLKIRSTKLEDSAMYFCASRDAGGNYGYTFGSGTRLTVV.

The chain recombines TRBV29-1 with TRBJ2-7; possibly TRBD2 for D (6 bases). V was shortened by 1 base and J by 7 bases, with 14 bases between the two germline ends. Germline V gene data show CDR1 as SQVTM and CDR2 as ANQGSEA. The CDR3 sequence is 13 residues long. The CDR3 DNA sequence: TGCAGCGTTGAAGGCGGGGTTGCTAGGGAGCAGTACTTC. Translating it yields CSVEGGVAREQYF.

The V call is TRBV6-6, the J call TRBJ2-7; 8 bases match TRBD2. Unmatched junction bases numbered 8, after V lost 2 bases and J lost 5 bases. The length of the CDR3 is 15 residues. The germline CDR1 and CDR2 sequences are MNHNY and SVGAGI (reference sequence). The CDR3 DNA reads as TGTGCCAGCAGTTACCGAGTAGCGGGGTTCGACGAGCAGTACTTC. This translates into CASSYRVAGFDEQYF.

This chain joins TRBV7-6 and TRBJ1-3; weak D call: TRBD1 (6 bases). Trimming took off 4 bases at V and 3 bases at J, with 19 bases between the two ends. This CDR3 has 17 amino acids. Germline CDR1 reads SGHVS; CDR2 reads FNYEAQ. Written as DNA, the CDR3 is TGTGCCAGCAGCTCGGGCCCAGGGGAGAAGTATGGAAACACCATATATTTT. This encodes CASSSGPGEKYGNTIYF.

This clone showed up just once. The chain joins TRBV28 to TRBJ1-3; the D gene is possibly TRBD1 (5 bases). Germline lookup yields CDR1 MDHEN and CDR2 SYDVKM. This CDR3 is built from 14 residues. Trimming removed 5 bases at V and 2 bases at J, with 10 bases between. The DNA for the CDR3 is TGTGCCAGCAGTCCAGGGATCGCTGGAAACACCATATATTTT. Residues: CASSPGIAGNTIYF.

The rearrangement joins TRBV29-1 to TRBJ1-2, with D possibly TRBD1 on 5 matching bases. CDR3 size: 13 residues. V was clipped by 6 bases and J by 6 bases, with 17 bases between them. Germline CDR1 is SQVTM and CDR2 is ANQGSEA. The DNA for the CDR3 is TGCAGCGTGTCGGGACTCTCGGGGAATGGCTACACCTTC. It encodes CSVSGLSGNGYTF.

The CDR3 is CASTLFPYNEQFF. CDR3 nucleotides: TGTGCCAGCACCCTTTTTCCCTACAATGAGCAGTTCTTC. The rearrangement uses TRBV7-2 and TRBJ2-1, with D unclear. V gave up 7 bases and J gave up 2 bases, with 9 bases separating them. Germline lookup yields CDR1 SGHTA and CDR2 FQGNSA. CDR3 length: 13 residues.

The rearrangement links TRBV14 to TRBJ1-3, with TRBD1 as a possible D gene (5 bases). The V end lost 0 bases, the J end lost 0 bases, and 9 bases lay between the germline ends. The CDR3 is 16 residues long. In germline, CDR1 is SGHDN, CDR2 FVKESK. The CDR3: CASSQDRTPSGNTIYF. CDR3 sequence (DNA): TGTGCCAGCAGCCAAGATAGGACACCCTCTGGAAACACCATATATTTT.

The J gene is TRBJ2-2, the V gene TRBV5-1, with D hard to call. Germline V gene lookup returns CDR1 SGHRS and CDR2 YFSETQ. Trimming took 0 bases from V and 2 from J, leaving 5 bases between them. The CDR3 runs 14 residues. The CDR3 loop is CASSLDINTGELFF. Written as DNA, the CDR3 is TGCGCCAGCAGCTTGGACATAAACACCGGGGAGCTGTTTTTT.

The chain carries TRBV5-6 and TRBJ1-5; D uncertain. CDR3 length equals 12 residues. The germline V gene encodes CDR1 SGHDT and CDR2 YYEEEE. Deletions cut 1 base from V and 3 bases from J, with 2 bases between. CDR3 bases: TGTGCCAGCAGCTTGTACAATCAGCCCCAGCATTTT. This sequence encodes CASSLYNQPQHF.

The chain combines TRBV11-1 with TRBJ1-1; D perhaps matches TRBD1 (5 bases). Germline CDR1 reads SGHAT; CDR2 reads FQDESV (reference sequence). V lost 5 bases and J 5 bases, leaving 18 bases between the germline ends. The CDR3 loop spans 15 amino acids. The CDR3: CASSPLGGGRTEAFF. The CDR3 DNA reads as TGTGCCAGCAGCCCTCTCGGGGGGGGAAGGACTGAAGCTTTCTTT. The full variable domain, completed using reference TRBV11-1 and TRBJ1-1, is EAEVAQSPRYKITEKSQAVAFWCDPISGHATLYWYRQILGQGPELLVQFQDESVVDDSQLPKDRFSAERLKGVDSTLKIQPAELGDSAMYLCASSPLGGGRTEAFFGQGTRLTVV.

This clone was detected only a few times. The chain employs TRBV27 and TRBJ2-7; the match to TRBD1 covers 7 bases. The germline gives CDR1 MNHEY, CDR2 SMNVEV (reference sequence). The V and J ends lost 6 bases and 2 bases, in that order; junction bases with no gene match: 4. The CDR3 is 13 amino acids. The CDR3 protein is CASRGQGAYEQYF. Written as DNA, the CDR3 is TGTGCCAGCAGAGGGCAGGGGGCCTACGAGCAGTACTTC.

The table lists this clone with a count of one. The rearrangement links TRBV4-1 to TRBJ1-6; 12 bases match TRBD1. V shed 4 bases and J 14 bases; nucleotides not matched to a gene: 9. The CDR3 loop spans 15 amino acids. CDR1 MGHRA and CDR2 YSYEKL come from the germline V gene. The CDR3 nucleotides are TGCGCCAGCAGCCTCCCGGGACAGGGGGCCGGGGCCCTCCACTTT. It codes for CASSLPGQGAGALHF.

J is TRBJ1-1 and V is TRBV9, with D uncertain. Germline assignment: CDR1 SGDLS and CDR2 YYNGEE. V lost 0 bases to trimming and J lost 1 base, with 13 bases between them. The CDR3 sequence is 16 residues long. The CDR3 is CASSVGEGDPNTEAFF. The DNA of the CDR3 is TGTGCCAGCAGCGTAGGCGAGGGCGACCCGAACACTGAAGCTTTCTTT.

The chain combines TRBV2 with TRBJ2-3, with 8 nucleotides matching TRBD2. Germline CDR1 and CDR2: SNHLY and FYNNEI. The CDR3 consists of 13 residues. V gave up 7 bases and J gave up 5 bases; unmatched junction bases: 5. For the CDR3, the DNA is TGTGCCAGCACAGGACTAGCTAAAGATACGCAGTATTTT. It is translated as CASTGLAKDTQYF.

This clone was counted only a few times. The chain combines TRBV24-1 with TRBJ1-6, with D possibly matching TRBD1 (6 bases). CDR3 length: 13 residues. The V and J ends lost 5 bases and 5 bases respectively, with 6 bases between them. Germline CDR1 KGHDR, CDR2 SFDVKD. CDR3 bases: TGTGCCACCAGTGCAGGGGATAATTCACCCCTCCACTTT. Protein: CATSAGDNSPLHF.